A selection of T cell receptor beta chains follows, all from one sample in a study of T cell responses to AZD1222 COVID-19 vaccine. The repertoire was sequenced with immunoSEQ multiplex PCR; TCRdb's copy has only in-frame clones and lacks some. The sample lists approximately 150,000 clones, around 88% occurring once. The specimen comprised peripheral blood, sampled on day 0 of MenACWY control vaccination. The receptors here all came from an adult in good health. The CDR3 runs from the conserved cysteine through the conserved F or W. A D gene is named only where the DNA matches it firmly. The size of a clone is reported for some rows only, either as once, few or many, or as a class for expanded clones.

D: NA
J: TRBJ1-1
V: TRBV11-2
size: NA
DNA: TGTGCCAGCACCAAGGGGGGCTACACTGAAGCTTTCTTT
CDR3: CASTKGGYTEAFF

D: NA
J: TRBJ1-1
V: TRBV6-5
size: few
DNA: TGTGCCAGCTCCCGTGGGAACACTGAAGCTTTCTTT
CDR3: CASSRGNTEAFF

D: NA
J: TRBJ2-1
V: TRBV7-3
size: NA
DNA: TGTGCCAGCAGCTCGGGGAACTACAATGAGCAGTTCTTC
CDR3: CASSSGNYNEQFF

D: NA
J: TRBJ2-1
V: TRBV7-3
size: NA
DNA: TGTGCCAGCAGCTTGGGCGGCCACAATGAGCAGTTCTTC
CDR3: CASSLGGHNEQFF

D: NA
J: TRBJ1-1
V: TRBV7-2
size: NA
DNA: TGTGCCAGCAGCTCCCAGCCGAACACTGAAGCTTTCTTT
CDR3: CASSSQPNTEAFF

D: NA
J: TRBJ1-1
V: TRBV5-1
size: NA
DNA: TGCGCCAGCAGCCCCAGGATGAACACTGAAGCTTTCTTT
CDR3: CASSPRMNTEAFF

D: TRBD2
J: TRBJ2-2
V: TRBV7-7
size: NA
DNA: TGTGCTAGCAGCCAACTAGCGGGGAACACCGGGGAGCTGTTTTTT
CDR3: CASSQLAGNTGELFF

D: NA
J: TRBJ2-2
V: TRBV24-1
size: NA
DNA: TGTGCCACCAGTGATCCGACGAGGGGCGACACCGGGGAGCTGTTTTTT
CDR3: CATSDPTRGDTGELFF

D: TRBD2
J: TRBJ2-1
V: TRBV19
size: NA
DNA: TGTGCCAGTAGTCGACTAGCGGGCTACAATGAGCAGTTCTTC
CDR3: CASSRLAGYNEQFF

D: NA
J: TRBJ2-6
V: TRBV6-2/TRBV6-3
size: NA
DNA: TGTGCCAGCAGTTACAAGAAGGGCTCTGGGGCCAACGTCCTGACTTTC
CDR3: CASSYKKGSGANVLTF

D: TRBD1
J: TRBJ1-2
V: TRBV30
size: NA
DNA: TGTGCCTGGAGTTTAGGACAGGGGGATGGGGAGGGCTACACCTTC
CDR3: CAWSLGQGDGEGYTF

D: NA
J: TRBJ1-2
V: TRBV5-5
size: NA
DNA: TGTGCCAGCAGCTTGGCCGATCGAGGATATGGCTACACCTTC
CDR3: CASSLADRGYGYTF

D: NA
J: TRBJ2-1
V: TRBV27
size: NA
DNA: TGTGCCAGCAGTTTATTGGGGTTCACCTACAATGAGCAGTTCTTC
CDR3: CASSLLGFTYNEQFF

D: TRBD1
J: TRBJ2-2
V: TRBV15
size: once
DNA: TGTGCCACCAGCAGGACAGGGGATCCGACCGGGGAGCTGTTTTTT
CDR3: CATSRTGDPTGELFF

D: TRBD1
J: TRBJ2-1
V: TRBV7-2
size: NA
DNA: TGTGCCAGCAGCTTAGGGACAGGGGGCTGGGGGCAGTTCTTC
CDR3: CASSLGTGGWGQFF

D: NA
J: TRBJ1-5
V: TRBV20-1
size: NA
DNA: TGCAGTGCTAGTGGCCTCACTCAGCCCCAGCATTTT
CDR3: CSASGLTQPQHF

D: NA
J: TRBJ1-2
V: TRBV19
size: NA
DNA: TGTGCCAGTAGTATAGGCAGGAGTCCTATCACCTATGGCTACACCTTC
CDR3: CASSIGRSPITYGYTF

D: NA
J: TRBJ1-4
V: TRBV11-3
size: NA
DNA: TGTGCCAGCAGCCCACGGGGGGCAGGACGTGAAAAACTGTTTTTT
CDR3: CASSPRGAGREKLFF

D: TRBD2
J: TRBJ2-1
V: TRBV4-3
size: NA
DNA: TGCGCCAGCAGCCGGGGGACTAGCGGGAGATTCTACAATGAGCAGTTCTTC
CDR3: CASSRGTSGRFYNEQFF

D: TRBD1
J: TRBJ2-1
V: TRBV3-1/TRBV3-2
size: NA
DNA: TGTGCCAGCAGCCAAGATTGGGGACAGGGGGCCGATGAGCAGTTCTTC
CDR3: CASSQDWGQGADEQFF

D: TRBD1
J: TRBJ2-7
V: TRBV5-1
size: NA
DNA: TGCGCCAGCAGCTGGGACAGGGGGGCCTACGAGCAGTACTTC
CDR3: CASSWDRGAYEQYF

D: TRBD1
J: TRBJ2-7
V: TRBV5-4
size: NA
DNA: TGTGCCAGCAGCTTGGAACAGGGGCCCTACGAGCAGTACTTC
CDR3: CASSLEQGPYEQYF

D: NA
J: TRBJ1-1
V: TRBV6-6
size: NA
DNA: TGTGCCAGCAGCGGGGGCGGGGGCACTGAAGCTTTCTTT
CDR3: CASSGGGGTEAFF

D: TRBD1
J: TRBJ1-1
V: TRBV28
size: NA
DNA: TGTGCCAGCAGTTGGGGACAGTCCATGAACACTGAAGCTTTCTTT
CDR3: CASSWGQSMNTEAFF